This passage covers 3 T cell receptor beta chains from one sample sequenced in a study of T cells expressing NK-cell markers. TCRdb re-called the 5' RACE reads; one entry per CDR3 protein, DNA not given. Its table records roughly 180,000 distinct CDR3 sequences. The sequenced sample was blood T cells: a sorted CD56 or NKG2C T cell subset, CD4+ or CD8+ T cells, or bulk PBMC T cells (not recorded which). These TCRs come from a man aged 18-70 years in good health.

V gene TRBV27 combines with J gene TRBJ2-2. Germline CDR1 is MNHEY and CDR2 is SMNVEV (reference sequence). The CDR3 is 15 amino acids. The CDR3 here is CASSLSSANTGELFF.

The rearrangement uses TRBV21-1 and TRBJ2-2; TCRdb lists TRBD1, though no DNA is available to test this call. TRBV21-1 represents a pseudogene. This CDR3 comprises 20 residues. Here the CDR3 reads CASSKVPFLLQGRDAGELFF.

The chain is built from TRBV28 and TRBJ1-6; TCRdb reports TRBD1, a call that lacks DNA to check it against. Germline V gives CDR1 MDHEN, CDR2 SYDVKM. CDR3 length: 19 amino acids. The CDR3 reads CASSQDSEVSSTYNSPLHF. Full variable domain (outside the CDR3, taken from reference TRBV28 and TRBJ1-6): DVKVTQSSRYLVKRTGEKVFLECVQDMDHENMFWYRQDPGLGLRLIYFSYDVKMKEKGDIPEGYSVSREKKERFSLILESASTNQTSMYLCASSQDSEVSSTYNSPLHFGNGTRLTVT.